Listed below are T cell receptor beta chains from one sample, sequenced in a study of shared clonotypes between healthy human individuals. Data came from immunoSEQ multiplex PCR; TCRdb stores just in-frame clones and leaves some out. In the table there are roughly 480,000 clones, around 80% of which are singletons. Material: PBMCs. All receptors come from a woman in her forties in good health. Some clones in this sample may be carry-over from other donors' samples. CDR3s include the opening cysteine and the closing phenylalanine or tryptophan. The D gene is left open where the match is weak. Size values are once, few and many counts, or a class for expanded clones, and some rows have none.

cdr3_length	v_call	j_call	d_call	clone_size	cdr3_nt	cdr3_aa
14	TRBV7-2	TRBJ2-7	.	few	TGTGCCAGCAGCTTAGCCGGCCTTTACTACGAGCAGTACTTC	CASSLAGLYYEQYF
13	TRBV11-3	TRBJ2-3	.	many	TGTGCCAGCAGCTTAGGCATAGGGGATACGCAGTATTTT	CASSLGIGDTQYF
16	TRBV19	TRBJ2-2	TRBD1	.	TGTGCCAGTAGTGAAACAGGGGGCAGGCGCGCCGGGGAGCTGTTTTTT	CASSETGGRRAGELFF
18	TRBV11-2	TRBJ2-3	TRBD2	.	TGTGCCAGCAGCTTAGCCTCTACTAGCGGGAGAGGTACAGATACGCAGTATTTT	CASSLASTSGRGTDTQYF
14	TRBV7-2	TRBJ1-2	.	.	TGTGCCAGCAGCCGCCCGACCGCTAACTATGGCTACACCTTC	CASSRPTANYGYTF
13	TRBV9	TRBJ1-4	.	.	TGTGCCAGCAGCGTTGGGGTGCGTGAAAAACTGTTTTTT	CASSVGVREKLFF
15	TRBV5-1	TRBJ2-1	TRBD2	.	TGCGCCAGCAGCTTCGGGACTAGCATGGGTTCTGAGCAGTTCTTC	CASSFGTSMGSEQFF
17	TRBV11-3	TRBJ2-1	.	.	TGTGCCAGCAGCTTAGCTGGGGGGCGCTCATCCTACAATGAGCAGTTCTTC	CASSLAGGRSSYNEQFF
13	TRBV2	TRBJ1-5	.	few	TGTGCCAGCAGACCCCAGCTTGATCAGCCCCAGCATTTT	CASRPQLDQPQHF
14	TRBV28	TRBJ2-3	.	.	TGTGCCAGCAGGGTCGGCGGGGCCACAGATACGCAGTATTTT	CASRVGGATDTQYF
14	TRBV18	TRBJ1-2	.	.	TGTGCCAGCTCACCACCCTCGGCGGGCTATGGCTACACCTTC	CASSPPSAGYGYTF
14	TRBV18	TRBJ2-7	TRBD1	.	TGTGCCAGCTCACGGGACAGGGACTCCTACGAGCAGTACTTC	CASSRDRDSYEQYF
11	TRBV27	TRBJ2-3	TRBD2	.	TGTGCCAGCAGCCAGGGACTAGCCTTGTATTTT	CASSQGLALYF
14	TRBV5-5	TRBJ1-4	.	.	TGTGCCAGCCTTCTAGGTCCAACTAATGAAAAACTGTTTTTT	CASLLGPTNEKLFF
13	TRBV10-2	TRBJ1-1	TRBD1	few	TGCGCCAGCGCCAGGGGGCAACGCACTGAAGCTTTCTTT	CASARGQRTEAFF
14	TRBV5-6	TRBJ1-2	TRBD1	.	TGTGCCAGCAGGCTGAGGGCAGGGGGTTATGGCTACACCTTC	CASRLRAGGYGYTF
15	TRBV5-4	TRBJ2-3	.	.	TGTGCCAGCGCCTCGGGTGGGATTGCAACAGATACGCAGTATTTT	CASASGGIATDTQYF
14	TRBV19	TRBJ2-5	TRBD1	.	TGTGCCAGTAGTATCGGACAGGGAGGAGAGACCCAGTACTTC	CASSIGQGGETQYF
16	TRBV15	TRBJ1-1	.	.	TGTGCCACCAGCAGAGATCTCCGGGCCATCAACACTGAAGCTTTCTTT	CATSRDLRAINTEAFF
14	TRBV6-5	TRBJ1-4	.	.	TGTGCCAGCAGGAACAGGGTAACTAATGAAAAACTGTTTTTT	CASRNRVTNEKLFF
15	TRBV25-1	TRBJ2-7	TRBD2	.	TGTGCCAGCAGTGACTCTAGCGGGAGGGCCTACGAGCAGTACTTC	CASSDSSGRAYEQYF
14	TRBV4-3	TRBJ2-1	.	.	TGCGCCAGCAGCCAGCGAAGCTCCTACAATGAGCAGTTCTTC	CASSQRSSYNEQFF
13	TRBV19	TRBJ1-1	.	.	TGTGCCAGTAGTATAGGTAGGAGTACTGAAGCTTTCTTT	CASSIGRSTEAFF
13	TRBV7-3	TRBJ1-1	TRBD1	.	TGTGCCAGCAGCTTTGACAGGGCTGCTGAAGCTTTCTTT	CASSFDRAAEAFF
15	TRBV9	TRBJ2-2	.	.	TGTGCCAGCAGCGTAGACAGGGCGGTCACCGGGGAGCTGTTTTTT	CASSVDRAVTGELFF
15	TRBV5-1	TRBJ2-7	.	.	TGCGCCAGCAGCTTAAACTTCCGGGGGTCCTACGAGCAGTACTTC	CASSLNFRGSYEQYF
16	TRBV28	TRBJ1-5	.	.	TGTGCCAGCAGTTCGGTGCGTGGTTCTGGCAATCAGCCCCAGCATTTT	CASSSVRGSGNQPQHF
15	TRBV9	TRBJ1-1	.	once	TGTGCCAGCAGCCCCAACCCGGGCACGAACACTGAAGCTTTCTTT	CASSPNPGTNTEAFF
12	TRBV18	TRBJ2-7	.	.	TGTGCCAGCTCACCGGGAGCCTACGAGCAGTACTTC	CASSPGAYEQYF
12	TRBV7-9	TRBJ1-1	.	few	TGTGCCAGCAACGGGGAGGGTGGTGAAGCTTTCTTT	CASNGEGGEAFF
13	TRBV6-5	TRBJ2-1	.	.	TGTGCCAGCAGGCGGGATCTATACAATGAGCAGTTCTTC	CASRRDLYNEQFF
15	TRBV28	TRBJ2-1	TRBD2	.	TGTGCCAGCAGCCTCCGGGGACTAGCGCCTAATGAGCAGTTCTTC	CASSLRGLAPNEQFF
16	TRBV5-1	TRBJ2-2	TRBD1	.	TGCGCCAGCAGCTTGGGGGGACAGGCCTACACCGGGGAGCTGTTTTTT	CASSLGGQAYTGELFF
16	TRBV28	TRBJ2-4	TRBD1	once	TGTGCCAGCAGTGGCCTCTCCGGGACAGGGGAGGACATTCAGTACTTC	CASSGLSGTGEDIQYF
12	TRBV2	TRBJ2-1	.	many	TGTGCCAGCAGTGTGGTTGGGTATGAGCAGTTCTTC	CASSVVGYEQFF
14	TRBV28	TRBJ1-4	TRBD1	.	TGTGCCAGCAGTAAACGGACAGGGAATGAAAAACTGTTTTTT	CASSKRTGNEKLFF
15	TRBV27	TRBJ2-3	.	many	TGTGCCAGCAGTTTATCGAGGACGAACACAGATACGCAGTATTTT	CASSLSRTNTDTQYF
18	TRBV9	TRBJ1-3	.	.	TGTGCCAGCAGCGTAGGTGCCGGGGCGTACAGCTCTGGAAACACCATATATTTT	CASSVGAGAYSSGNTIYF
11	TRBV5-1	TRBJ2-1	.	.	TGCGCCAGCAGCCAACACAATGAGCAGTTCTTC	CASSQHNEQFF
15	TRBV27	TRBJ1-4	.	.	TGTGCCAGCCAAAGACAGTCTGCAACTAATGAAAAACTGTTTTTT	CASQRQSATNEKLFF
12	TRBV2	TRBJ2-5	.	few	TGTGCCAGCGGTGGCCTCGGGGAGACCCAGTACTTC	CASGGLGETQYF
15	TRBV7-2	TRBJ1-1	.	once	TGTGCCAGCAGCTTATTTGTCGGGGGGGAGACTGAAGCTTTCTTT	CASSLFVGGETEAFF
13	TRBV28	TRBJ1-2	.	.	TGTGCCAGCAGCCCAACCCAGAGCTATGGCTACACCTTC	CASSPTQSYGYTF
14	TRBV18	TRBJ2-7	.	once	TGTGCCAGCTCGGGCCGGGACGGTTCCTACGAGCAGTACTTC	CASSGRDGSYEQYF
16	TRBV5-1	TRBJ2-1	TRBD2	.	TGCGCCAGCAGCTTGGGGGGACTAGCGGGCCGCAATGAGCAGTTCTTC	CASSLGGLAGRNEQFF
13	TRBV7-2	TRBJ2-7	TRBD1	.	TGTGCCAGCAGCCCACAGGGGTACTACGAGCAGTACTTC	CASSPQGYYEQYF
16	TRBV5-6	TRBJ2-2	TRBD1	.	TGTGCCAGCAGCTCGGGGACAGGGGATGTCGCCGGGGAGCTGTTTTTT	CASSSGTGDVAGELFF
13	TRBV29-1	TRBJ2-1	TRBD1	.	TGCAGCGTTGAAGCAAACAGGGGGAATGAGCAGTTCTTC	CSVEANRGNEQFF